A selection of T cell receptor beta chains follows, all from one sample in a study of shared clonotypes between healthy human individuals. Sequenced by immunoSEQ multiplex PCR; TCRdb stores in-frame clones only, minus some. This sample has over 850,000 clones, with roughly 74% found just once. The specimen was memory CD4+ T cells from PBMCs. The receptor source for this set is a man between 18 and 29 years old in good health. Some clones in this sample may be carry-over from other donors' samples. Both conserved end residues are part of each CDR3. The D gene is left open where the match is weak. Clone size is stated in some rows and not others, as once, few, many or a class when expanded.

TGTGCCAGCAGCCCGGGACAGGGGACTTCCTACGAGCAGTACTTC	CASSPGQGTSYEQYF	TRBV5-5	TRBJ2-7	TRBD1	-
TGTGCCAGCAGTCGACTAGCGGGAGGTCGGCAAGAGACCCAGTACTTC	CASSRLAGGRQETQYF	TRBV28	TRBJ2-5	TRBD2	-
TGTGCCAGCAGTTCACAGAACTATGGCTACACCTTC	CASSSQNYGYTF	TRBV28	TRBJ1-2	-	few
TGTGCCAGCAGCTCACCCCATCTCACTAGCGGAGCCTCCTACAATGAGCAGTTCTTC	CASSSPHLTSGASYNEQFF	TRBV7-8	TRBJ2-1	TRBD2	-
TGTGCCAGCAGCATAGATGGTCACCGGAGGGGCGAGCAGTACTTC	CASSIDGHRRGEQYF	TRBV27	TRBJ2-7	-	-
TGTGCCAGCAGTCCACAGGGAGGGGCCACTGAAGCTTTCTTT	CASSPQGGATEAFF	TRBV28	TRBJ1-1	-	-
TGTGCCACGGACACGGACAGGGTTGACTATGGCTACACCTTC	CATDTDRVDYGYTF	TRBV6-1	TRBJ1-2	TRBD1	-
TGTGCCAGCAGTGATCCGGACAGGGGGTCTCAAGAGACCCAGTACTTC	CASSDPDRGSQETQYF	TRBV25-1	TRBJ2-5	TRBD1	-
TGCAGTGCTGTTGCAGCGGAGCAGTACTTC	CSAVAAEQYF	TRBV20-1	TRBJ2-7	-	few
TGTGCCAGCCGGCCCGGGACTAGCGTTTACGAGCAGTACTTC	CASRPGTSVYEQYF	TRBV28	TRBJ2-7	TRBD2	few
TGTGCCAGTAGTAGACCGGGGACACGAACTGAAGAAAAACTGTTTTTT	CASSRPGTRTEEKLFF	TRBV19	TRBJ1-4	-	once
TGTGCCAGCAGCCACCTCCGGGGATCCACCTACGAGCAGTACTTC	CASSHLRGSTYEQYF	TRBV7-8	TRBJ2-7	-	-
TGCGCCAGCAGCTTCCCCGAAGCTAGCGGGAGCCCGACCGGGGAGCTGTTTTTT	CASSFPEASGSPTGELFF	TRBV5-1	TRBJ2-2	TRBD2	-
TGTGCCAGCAGTCCCACAGGGAGCTCCTATAATTCACCCCTCCACTTT	CASSPTGSSYNSPLHF	TRBV27	TRBJ1-6	-	-
TGTGCCAGCAGTAAGGACAGGGCGTCCGACGAGCAGTACTTC	CASSKDRASDEQYF	TRBV2	TRBJ2-7	TRBD1	-
TGTGCCAGCAGTCCCCCGGGTCCATCATTCCACGAGCAGTACTTC	CASSPPGPSFHEQYF	TRBV28	TRBJ2-7	-	-
TGTGCCAGCAGACCGGAGGCCCTTTCCGAGAAACTGTTTTTT	CASRPEALSEKLFF	TRBV5-4	TRBJ1-4	-	-
TGTGCCAGCAGCTCATCCGGGGCGCCTAGGGAGCAGTACTTC	CASSSSGAPREQYF	TRBV7-8	TRBJ2-7	-	-
TGTGCCAGCAGTGAAAGATCGAGGGGCGACACTGAAGCTTTCTTT	CASSERSRGDTEAFF	TRBV6-1	TRBJ1-1	-	once
TGTGCCAGCAGCGTAGGCCTGGGACAGAAAGAGACCCAGTACTTC	CASSVGLGQKETQYF	TRBV9	TRBJ2-5	TRBD1	few
TGCGCCAGCAGCCAGGGGAGTGTCACAGATACGCAGTATTTT	CASSQGSVTDTQYF	TRBV5-1	TRBJ2-3	-	-
TGTGCCAGCAGCTCACGGACTAGCGGGAATAACAATGAGCAGTTCTTC	CASSSRTSGNNNEQFF	TRBV5-4	TRBJ2-1	TRBD2	-
TGTGCCAGCAGTGCGGGACAGCTCACCGGGGAGCTGTTTTTT	CASSAGQLTGELFF	TRBV2	TRBJ2-2	TRBD1	-
TGTGCCAGCAGCTTAGACTCCTTCTATGGCTACACCTTC	CASSLDSFYGYTF	TRBV7-2	TRBJ1-2	-	few
TGTGCCAGCAGTTTAACCCCCAGGGAGACCCAGTACTTC	CASSLTPRETQYF	TRBV28	TRBJ2-5	-	-
TGCGCCAGCAGCTTCGATGACAGCTTTAATCAGCCCCAGCATTTT	CASSFDDSFNQPQHF	TRBV5-1	TRBJ1-5	-	-
TGTGCCATCAGTGAGTTTCCGCAATCCTACGAGCAGTACTTC	CAISEFPQSYEQYF	TRBV10-3	TRBJ2-7	-	-
TGTGCCAGCAGCCCCGGACTTGGCACAGATACGCAGTATTTT	CASSPGLGTDTQYF	TRBV7-2	TRBJ2-3	-	-
TGTGCCAGCAGTTGGGGTGACCAGAGGGATGAAAAACTGTTTTTT	CASSWGDQRDEKLFF	TRBV6-5	TRBJ1-4	-	once
TGTGCCAGCAGTGACCATAGAACAGGATCAGCACAGAACACTGAAGCTTTCTTT	CASSDHRTGSAQNTEAFF	TRBV25-1	TRBJ1-1	-	-
TGCGCCAGCAGCTTGGGAGGGACAGTGAAAAACGAGCAGTACTTC	CASSLGGTVKNEQYF	TRBV5-1	TRBJ2-7	TRBD1	-
TGTGCCAGCAGCTTAGGGGGGTCGGCGAACACCGGGGAGCTGTTTTTT	CASSLGGSANTGELFF	TRBV7-9	TRBJ2-2	-	-
TGCAGCACAGGTTCCTACGAGCAGTACTTC	CSTGSYEQYF	TRBV29-1	TRBJ2-7	-	-
TGCGCCAGCAGCCCGACTAGCGGGAGTTGGCAAGAGACCCAGTACTTC	CASSPTSGSWQETQYF	TRBV5-1	TRBJ2-5	TRBD2	once
TGCGCCAGCAGCTTCGTAGCGGGAGGATCGGCATACAATGAGCAGTTCTTC	CASSFVAGGSAYNEQFF	TRBV5-1	TRBJ2-1	TRBD2	-
TGTGCCAGCAGCCGAGGGACAGCGTCTGGGGCCAACGTCCTGACTTTC	CASSRGTASGANVLTF	TRBV5-6	TRBJ2-6	TRBD1	-
TGCGCCAGCAGCCAAGGACAGGGAGGGCGATATAATGAAAAACTGTTTTTT	CASSQGQGGRYNEKLFF	TRBV4-3	TRBJ1-4	TRBD1	few
TGTGCCAGCAGCGGGAGGGAAAATGAAAAACTGTTTTTT	CASSGRENEKLFF	TRBV2	TRBJ1-4	-	once
TGTGCCACCAGCAGAGAGAGTCCCGGGGAGCTGTTTTTT	CATSRESPGELFF	TRBV15	TRBJ2-2	-	-
TGTGCCAGCAGCTTGAGCCTTAGCGGGAGGGCCCTAGAGACCCAGTACTTC	CASSLSLSGRALETQYF	TRBV11-2	TRBJ2-5	TRBD2	-
TGTGCCAGCAGCTTAGGTGTTAGAGGTGAAGACACCATATATTTT	CASSLGVRGEDTIYF	TRBV7-9	TRBJ1-3	-	-
TGCAGTGCTCAATCCTACAATGAGCAGTTCTTC	CSAQSYNEQFF	TRBV20-1	TRBJ2-1	-	few
TGTGCCAGCAGCCCCCTCGGGGAGCTGTTTTTT	CASSPLGELFF	TRBV28	TRBJ2-2	-	-
TGTGCCAGCAGCCAAACCTGGGGCACTGAAGCTTTCTTT	CASSQTWGTEAFF	TRBV6-6	TRBJ1-1	-	-
TGTGCCAGCAGCGATGTCAAAGGGCACCCCACCTCTAACTATGGCTACACCTTC	CASSDVKGHPTSNYGYTF	TRBV11-2	TRBJ1-2	-	-